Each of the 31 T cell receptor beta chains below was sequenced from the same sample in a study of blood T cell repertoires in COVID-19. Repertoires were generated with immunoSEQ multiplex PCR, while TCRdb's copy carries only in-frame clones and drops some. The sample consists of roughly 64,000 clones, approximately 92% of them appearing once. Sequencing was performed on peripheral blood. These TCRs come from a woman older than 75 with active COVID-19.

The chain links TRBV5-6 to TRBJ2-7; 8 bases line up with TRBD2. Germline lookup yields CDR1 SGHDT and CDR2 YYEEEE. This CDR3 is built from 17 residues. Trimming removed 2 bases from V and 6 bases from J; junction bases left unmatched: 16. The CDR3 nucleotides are TGTGCCAGCAGCTTCCAGTCGAGCGGGAGAGCTCAAGTCGAGCAGTACTTC. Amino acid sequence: CASSFQSSGRAQVEQYF.

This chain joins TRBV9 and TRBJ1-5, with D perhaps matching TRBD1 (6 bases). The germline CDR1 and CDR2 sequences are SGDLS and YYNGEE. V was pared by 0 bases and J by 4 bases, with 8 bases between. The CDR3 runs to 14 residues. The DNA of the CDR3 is TGTGCCAGCAGCGTAGGGCAGGGGAATCAGCCCCAGCATTTT. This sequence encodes CASSVGQGNQPQHF.

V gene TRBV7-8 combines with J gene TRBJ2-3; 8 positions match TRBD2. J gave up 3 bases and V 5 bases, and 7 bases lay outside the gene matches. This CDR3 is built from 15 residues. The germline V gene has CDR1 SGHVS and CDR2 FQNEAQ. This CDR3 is CASSGRTSITDTQYF. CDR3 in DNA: TGTGCCAGCAGCGGCCGGACTAGCATAACAGATACGCAGTATTTT. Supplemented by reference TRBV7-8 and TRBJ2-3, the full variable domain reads GAGVSQSPRYKVAKRGQDVALRCDPISGHVSLFWYQQALGQGPEFLTYFQNEAQLDKSGLPSDRFFAERPEGSVSTLKIQRTQQEDSAVYLCASSGRTSITDTQYFGPGTRLTVL.

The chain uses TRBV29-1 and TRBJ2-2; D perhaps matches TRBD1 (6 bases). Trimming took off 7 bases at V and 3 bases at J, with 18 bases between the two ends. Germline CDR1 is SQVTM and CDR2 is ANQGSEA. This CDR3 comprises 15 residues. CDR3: CSARVSGADTGELFF. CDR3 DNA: TGCAGCGCGAGGGTCTCAGGGGCGGACACCGGGGAGCTGTTTTTT.

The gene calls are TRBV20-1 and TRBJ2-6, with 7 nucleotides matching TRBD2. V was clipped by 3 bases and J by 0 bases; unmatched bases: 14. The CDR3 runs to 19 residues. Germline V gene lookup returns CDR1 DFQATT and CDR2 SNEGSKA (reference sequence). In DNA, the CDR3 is TGCAGTGCTAGTGATATGGGGGGGACGGTAAGCTCTGGGGCCAACGTCCTGACTTTC. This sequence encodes CSASDMGGTVSSGANVLTF.

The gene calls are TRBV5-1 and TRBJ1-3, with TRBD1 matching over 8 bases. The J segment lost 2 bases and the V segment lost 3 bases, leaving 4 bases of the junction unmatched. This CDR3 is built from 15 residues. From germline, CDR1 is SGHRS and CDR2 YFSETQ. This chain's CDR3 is CASSSMTGAGNTIYF. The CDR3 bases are TGCGCCAGCAGCTCGATGACAGGGGCTGGAAACACCATATATTTT.

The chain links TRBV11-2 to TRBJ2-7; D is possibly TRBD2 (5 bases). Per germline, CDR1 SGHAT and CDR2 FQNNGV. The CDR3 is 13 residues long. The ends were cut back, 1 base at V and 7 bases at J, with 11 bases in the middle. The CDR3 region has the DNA TGTGCCAGCAGCTTAGGTTCGGACTCGGAGCAGTACTTC. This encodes CASSLGSDSEQYF.

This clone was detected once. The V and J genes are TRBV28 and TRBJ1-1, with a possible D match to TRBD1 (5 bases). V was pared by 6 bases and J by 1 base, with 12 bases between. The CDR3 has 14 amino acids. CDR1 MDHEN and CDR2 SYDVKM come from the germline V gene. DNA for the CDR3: TGTGCCAGCAGCACTGGGGGAGGGAACACTGAAGCTTTCTTT. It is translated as CASSTGGGNTEAFF.

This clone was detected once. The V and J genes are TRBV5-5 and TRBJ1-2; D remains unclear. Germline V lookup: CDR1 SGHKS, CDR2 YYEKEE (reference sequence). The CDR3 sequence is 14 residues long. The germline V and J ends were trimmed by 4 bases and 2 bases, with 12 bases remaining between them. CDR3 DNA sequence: TGTGCCAGCAGCCCAAACGCGGGGAACTATGGCTACACCTTC. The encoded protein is CASSPNAGNYGYTF.

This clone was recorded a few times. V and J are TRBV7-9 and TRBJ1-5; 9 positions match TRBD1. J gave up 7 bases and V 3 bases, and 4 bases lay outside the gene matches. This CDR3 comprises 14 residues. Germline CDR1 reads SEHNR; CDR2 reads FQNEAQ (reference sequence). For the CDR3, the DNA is TGTGCCAGCAGCTTGGGGACAGGGTTACAGCCCCAGCATTTT. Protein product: CASSLGTGLQPQHF.

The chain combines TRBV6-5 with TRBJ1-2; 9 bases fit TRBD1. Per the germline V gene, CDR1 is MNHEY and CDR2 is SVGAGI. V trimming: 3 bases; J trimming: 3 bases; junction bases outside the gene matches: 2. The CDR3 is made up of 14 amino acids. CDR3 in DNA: TGTGCCAGCAGTTATCGACAGGGGGACTATGGCTACACCTTC. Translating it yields CASSYRQGDYGYTF.

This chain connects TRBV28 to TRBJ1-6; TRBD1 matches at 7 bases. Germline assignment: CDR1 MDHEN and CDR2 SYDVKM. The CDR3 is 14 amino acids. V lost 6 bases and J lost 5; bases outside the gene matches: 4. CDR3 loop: CASSPGQDNSPLHF. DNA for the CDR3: TGTGCCAGCAGCCCCGGACAGGATAATTCACCCCTCCACTTT.

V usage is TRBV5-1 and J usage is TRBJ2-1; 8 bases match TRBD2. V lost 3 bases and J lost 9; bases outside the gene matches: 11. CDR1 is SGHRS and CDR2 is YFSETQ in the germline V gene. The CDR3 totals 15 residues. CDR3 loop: CASSWRGEGGIEQFF. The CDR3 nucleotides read TGCGCCAGCAGCTGGCGGGGGGAAGGCGGGATTGAGCAGTTCTTC.

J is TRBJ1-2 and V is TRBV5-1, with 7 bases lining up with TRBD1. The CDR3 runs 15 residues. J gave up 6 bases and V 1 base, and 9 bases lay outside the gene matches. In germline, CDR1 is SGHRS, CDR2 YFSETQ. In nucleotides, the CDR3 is TGCGCCAGCAGCTTGAGTGTGGAGGGGGCGGATGGCTACACCTTC. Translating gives CASSLSVEGADGYTF. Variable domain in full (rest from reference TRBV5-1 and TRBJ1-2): KAGVTQTPRYLIKTRGQQVTLSCSPISGHRSVSWYQQTPGQGLQFLFEYFSETQRNKGNFPGRFSGRQFSNSRSEMNVSTLELGDSALYLCASSLSVEGADGYTFGSGTRLTVV.

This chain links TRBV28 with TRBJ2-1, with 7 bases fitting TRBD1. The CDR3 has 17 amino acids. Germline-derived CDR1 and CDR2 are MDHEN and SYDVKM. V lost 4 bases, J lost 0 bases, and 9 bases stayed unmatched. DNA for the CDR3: TGTGCCAGCAGTTCAGAGGGGGCGATGAGCTCCTACAATGAGCAGTTCTTC. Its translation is CASSSEGAMSSYNEQFF.

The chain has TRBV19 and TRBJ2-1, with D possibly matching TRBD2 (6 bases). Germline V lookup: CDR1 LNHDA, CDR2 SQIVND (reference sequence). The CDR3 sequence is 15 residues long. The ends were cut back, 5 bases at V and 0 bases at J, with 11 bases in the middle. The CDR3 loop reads CASSFIAASYNEQFF. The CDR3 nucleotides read TGTGCCAGTAGTTTCATAGCGGCCTCCTACAATGAGCAGTTCTTC.

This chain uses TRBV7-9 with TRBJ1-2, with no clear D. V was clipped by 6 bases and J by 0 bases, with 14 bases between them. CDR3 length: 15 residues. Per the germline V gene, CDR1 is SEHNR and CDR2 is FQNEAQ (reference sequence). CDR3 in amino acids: CASSEGDGANYGYTF. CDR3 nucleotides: TGTGCCAGCAGTGAGGGAGACGGAGCTAACTATGGCTACACCTTC.

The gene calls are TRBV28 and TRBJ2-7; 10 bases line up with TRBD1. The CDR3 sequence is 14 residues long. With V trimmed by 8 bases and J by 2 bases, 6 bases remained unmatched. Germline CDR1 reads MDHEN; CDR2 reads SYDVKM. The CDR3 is CASAEGQGAYEQYF. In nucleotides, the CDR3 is TGTGCCAGCGCCGAAGGACAGGGGGCCTACGAGCAGTACTTC. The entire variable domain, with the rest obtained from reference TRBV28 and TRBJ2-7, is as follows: DVKVTQSSRYLVKRTGEKVFLECVQDMDHENMFWYRQDPGLGLRLIYFSYDVKMKEKGDIPEGYSVSREKKERFSLILESASTNQTSMYLCASAEGQGAYEQYFGPGTRLTVT.

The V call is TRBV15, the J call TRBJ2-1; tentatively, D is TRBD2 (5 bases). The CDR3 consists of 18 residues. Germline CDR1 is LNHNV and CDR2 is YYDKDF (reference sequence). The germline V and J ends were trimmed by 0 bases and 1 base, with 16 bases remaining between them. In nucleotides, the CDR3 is TGTGCCACCAGCAGAGATCCCTCGGGATCCGTATCCTACAATGAGCAGTTCTTC. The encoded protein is CATSRDPSGSVSYNEQFF.

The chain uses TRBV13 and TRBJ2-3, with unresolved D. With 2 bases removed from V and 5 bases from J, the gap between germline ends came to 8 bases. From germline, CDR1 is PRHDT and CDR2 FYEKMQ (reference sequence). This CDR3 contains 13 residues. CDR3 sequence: CASSLPGQDTQYF. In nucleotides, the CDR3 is TGTGCCAGCAGCTTACCAGGTCAAGATACGCAGTATTTT.

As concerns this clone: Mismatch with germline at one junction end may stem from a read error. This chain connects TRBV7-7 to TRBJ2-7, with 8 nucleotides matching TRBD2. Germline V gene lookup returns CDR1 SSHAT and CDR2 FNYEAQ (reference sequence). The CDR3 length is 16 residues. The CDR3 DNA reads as TGTGCTAGCAGCTTAGAGCCGGGACTAGAGAGATACGAGCAGTACTTC. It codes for CASSLEPGLERYEQYF.

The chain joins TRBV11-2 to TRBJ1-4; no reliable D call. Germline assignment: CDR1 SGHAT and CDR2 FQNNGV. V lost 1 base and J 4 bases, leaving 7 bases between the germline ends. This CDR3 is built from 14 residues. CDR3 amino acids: CASSLAQLNEKLFF. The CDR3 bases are TGTGCCAGCAGCTTAGCACAGCTTAATGAAAAACTGTTTTTT. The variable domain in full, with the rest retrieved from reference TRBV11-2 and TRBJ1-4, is EAGVAQSPRYKIIEKRQSVAFWCNPISGHATLYWYQQILGQGPKLLIQFQNNGVVDDSQLPKDRFSAERLKGVDSTLKIQPAKLEDSAVYLCASSLAQLNEKLFFGSGTQLSVL.

The CDR3 DNA sequence: TGCGCCAGCACCTCCTTCCCCAGGGCCCACAATGAGCAGTTCTTC. Translating it yields CASTSFPRAHNEQFF. This chain connects TRBV5-1 to TRBJ2-1; the D gene is possibly TRBD1 (5 bases). The germline CDR1 and CDR2 sequences are SGHRS and YFSETQ. The germline V and J ends were trimmed by 6 bases and 5 bases, with 18 bases remaining between them. There are 15 residues in the CDR3. Based on the CDR3 plus reference TRBV5-1 and TRBJ2-1, the full variable domain is KAGVTQTPRYLIKTRGQQVTLSCSPISGHRSVSWYQQTPGQGLQFLFEYFSETQRNKGNFPGRFSGRQFSNSRSEMNVSTLELGDSALYLCASTSFPRAHNEQFFGPGTRLTVL.

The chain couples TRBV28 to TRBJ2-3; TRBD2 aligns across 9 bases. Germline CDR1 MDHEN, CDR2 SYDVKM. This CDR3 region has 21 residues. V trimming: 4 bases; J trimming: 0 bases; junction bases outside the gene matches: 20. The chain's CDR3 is CASSSLWGREGLQTSTDTQYF. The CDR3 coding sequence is TGTGCCAGCAGTTCCCTTTGGGGGCGGGAGGGCCTACAAACTAGCACAGATACGCAGTATTTT.

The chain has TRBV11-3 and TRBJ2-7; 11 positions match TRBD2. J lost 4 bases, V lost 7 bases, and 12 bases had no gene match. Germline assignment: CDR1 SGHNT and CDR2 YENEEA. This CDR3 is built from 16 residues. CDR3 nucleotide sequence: TGTGCCAGCATCGGATCGTCTACTAGCGGGGGTTACGAGCAGTACTTC. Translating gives CASIGSSTSGGYEQYF.

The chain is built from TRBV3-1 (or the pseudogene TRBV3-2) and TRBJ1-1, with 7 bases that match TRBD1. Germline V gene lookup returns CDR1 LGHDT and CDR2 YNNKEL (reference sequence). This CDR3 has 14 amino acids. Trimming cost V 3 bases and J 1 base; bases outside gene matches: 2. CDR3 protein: CASSQGTANTEAFF. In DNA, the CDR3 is TGTGCCAGCAGCCAGGGGACAGCGAACACTGAAGCTTTCTTT.

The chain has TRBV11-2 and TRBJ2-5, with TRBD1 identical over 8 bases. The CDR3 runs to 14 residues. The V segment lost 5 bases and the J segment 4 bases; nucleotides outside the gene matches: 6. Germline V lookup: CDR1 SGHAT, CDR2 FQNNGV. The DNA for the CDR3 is TGTGCCAGCAGCAACCAGGGGGCAGGAGAGACCCAGTACTTC. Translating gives CASSNQGAGETQYF.

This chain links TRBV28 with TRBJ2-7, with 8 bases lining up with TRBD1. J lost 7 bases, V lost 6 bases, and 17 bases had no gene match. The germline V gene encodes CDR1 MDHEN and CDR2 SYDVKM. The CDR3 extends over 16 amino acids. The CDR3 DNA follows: TGTGCCAGCAGGAAGAGACAGGGGTTCGGGGCCTCGGAGCAGTACGTC. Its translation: CASRKRQGFGASEQYV.

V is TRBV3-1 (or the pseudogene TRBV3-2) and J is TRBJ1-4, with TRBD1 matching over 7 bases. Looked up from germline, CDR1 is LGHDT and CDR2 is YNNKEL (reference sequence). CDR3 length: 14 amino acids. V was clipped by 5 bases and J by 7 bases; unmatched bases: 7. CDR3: CASSYRQGVEKLFF. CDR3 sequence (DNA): TGTGCCAGCAGCTATAGACAGGGCGTTGAAAAACTGTTTTTT.

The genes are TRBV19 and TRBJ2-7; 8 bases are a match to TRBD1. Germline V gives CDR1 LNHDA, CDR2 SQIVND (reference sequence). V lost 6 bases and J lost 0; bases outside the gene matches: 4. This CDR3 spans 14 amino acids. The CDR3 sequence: CASSKTGGSYEQYV. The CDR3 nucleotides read TGTGCCAGTAGCAAAACAGGGGGCTCCTACGAGCAGTACGTC.

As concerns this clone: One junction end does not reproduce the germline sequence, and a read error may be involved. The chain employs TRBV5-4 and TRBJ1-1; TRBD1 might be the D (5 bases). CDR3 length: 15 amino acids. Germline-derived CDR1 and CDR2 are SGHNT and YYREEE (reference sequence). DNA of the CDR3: TGTGCCAGCAGCAGCATGGTTGGGGGGAACTCTGAAGCTTTCTTT. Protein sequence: CASSSMVGGNSEAFF.